The TCR beta chain under discussion was sequenced for a study of blood T cell repertoires in COVID-19 (dated by TCRdb to about 2020). Study-wide context: Collaborator samples came from the United States, Italy and Spain and covered acute and convalescent phases of COVID-19. Samples came from the ongoing ImmuneRACE study (first 160 participants) plus 1,254 subjects from 6 global collaborators. A freely available public database, intended as a resource for researchers studying the immune response to SARS-CoV-2, is where the repertoires were released. Where available, HLA class I and class II types were obtained from metadata supplied by the sample provider rather than from assay-based typing. Deeply sampled blood TCRbeta repertoires from subjects exposed to, actively infected with, or recovered from COVID-19 were included in the dataset. The prospective study material was composed of cDNA or gDNA derived from T cells, B-cell-depleted T cells, or PBMCs. Sample metadata almost always included a de-identified subject ID, COVID-19 status, age in years and sex. What the authors observed across the whole study: The amount of clinical and demographic metadata varied by source and participant and was provided uncurated.

TCRbeta CDR3 regions were amplified from genomic DNA by means of the immunoSEQ Assay, a bias-controlled multiplex PCR. As for how the authors treated the data: Nucleated cell counts per sample were estimated from amplification of reference gene primers within the assay. Sequence reads were collapsed and filtered to measure the absolute abundance of every unique TCRbeta CDR3 rearrangement. Productive Simpson clonality was computed per sample as the square root of Simpson's diversity index over productive rearrangements. The table comes from immuneACCESS by way of TCRdb, which keeps in-frame sequences with V and J called. Part of the clones is missing from these tables; in studies checked, under half for an unresolved V gene and the rest for unknown reasons. V and J calls and clone size come straight from that table; D and trimming were deduced from the DNA. This sample gives around 93,000 clones in total; about 90% of them show up just once. 6.5% to 8.5% of the sample is taken by the ten largest.

Details on this clone: It has no known antigen specificity. No qualities accompany the bases; no much larger clone lies one base away.

One collaborating source in Seattle enrolled patients during active infection and followed them longitudinally through the course of disease. Whole blood was collected in K2EDTA tubes by collaborating institutions according to the institutions' own protocols. Collaborator samples were shipped for TCRbeta analysis as frozen whole blood, isolated PBMCs, or DNA extracted from either sample type. Sequenced material: peripheral blood. The source is a man between 18 and 29 years old with COVID-19, enrolled during active disease.

The CDR3 has the sequence CASSGGVTEQYF. The DNA sequence is given as TGCGCCAGCAGTGGGGGAGTAACCGAGCAGTACTTC. Recombination connected TRBV10-2 to TRBJ2-7, and perhaps TRBD2 as D gene, on 5 matching bases. For CDR1 and CDR2, the germline V gene lists WSHSY and SAAADI. Cut back by 4 bases and 6 bases, the V and J ends lie 10 bases apart. The CDR3 numbers 12 residues from cysteine through phenylalanine. Just the 36-base CDR3 DNA is kept, in frame starting at base 1.